The rows below give T cell receptor beta chains drawn from one sample of a study of blood T cells in healthy people across ages. In TCRdb, the 5' RACE reads were re-called with MiXCR into one record per CDR3 protein. Of around 500,000 distinct CDR3 sequences listed, roughly a quarter are singletons. These data were also reused for a study on T cells of mothers and their children.

Sample: blood. Source of these receptors: a boy under 10 years old in good health. Both conserved end residues are part of each CDR3. The order of the fields is V gene, J gene, D gene, clone size, CDR3 protein, CDR3 DNA. A D gene is named only where the DNA matches it firmly. Clone size is shown for a subset of rows, as once, few, many or a class of expanded clone.

V: TRBV2; J: TRBJ2-3; D: TRBD1; size: -; CDR3: CASSPGTVTDTQYF; DNA: TGTGCCAGCAGCCCAGGGACAGTCACAGATACGCAGTATTTT
V: TRBV10-3; J: TRBJ1-5; D: -; size: few; CDR3: CATGTAGKSNQPQHF; DNA: TGTGCCACGGGGACTGCGGGGAAGAGCAATCAGCCCCAGCATTTT
V: TRBV6-2/TRBV6-3; J: TRBJ2-5; D: TRBD2; size: -; CDR3: CASSTPLAGEQETQYF; DNA: TGTGCCAGCAGTACCCCACTAGCGGGGGAGCAAGAGACCCAGTACTTC
V: TRBV12-3/TRBV12-4; J: TRBJ1-1; D: -; size: -; CDR3: CASREQVLSTEAFF; DNA: TGTGCCAGCAGGGAACAGGTTCTCTCCACTGAAGCTTTCTTT
V: TRBV10-3; J: TRBJ2-7; D: TRBD1; size: -; CDR3: CAISWTGLADEQYF; DNA: TGTGCCATCAGTTGGACAGGGCTGGCCGACGAGCAGTACTTC
V: TRBV7-9; J: TRBJ1-2; D: -; size: -; CDR3: CASSLPVYGYTF; DNA: TGTGCCAGCAGCCTGCCAGTCTATGGCTACACCTTC
V: TRBV7-2; J: TRBJ2-4; D: -; size: -; CDR3: CASSLDPVSKNIQYF; DNA: TGTGCCAGCAGCTTAGACCCGGTGTCCAAAAACATTCAGTACTTC
V: TRBV10-3; J: TRBJ2-7; D: -; size: -; CDR3: CAISEPGQADEQYF; DNA: TGTGCCATCAGTGAACCCGGGCAGGCGGACGAGCAGTACTTC
V: TRBV14; J: TRBJ2-5; D: -; size: -; CDR3: CASSQGVGRETQYF; DNA: TGTGCCAGCAGCCAAGGCGTCGGTCGAGAGACCCAGTACTTC
V: TRBV12-3/TRBV12-4; J: TRBJ2-1; D: -; size: -; CDR3: CASSFRGSYNEQFF; DNA: TGTGCCAGCAGTTTCAGAGGCAGCTACAATGAGCAGTTCTTC
V: TRBV29-1; J: TRBJ2-4; D: -; size: -; CDR3: CSVVVQGKNIQYF; DNA: TGCAGCGTTGTGGTTCAGGGAAAAAACATTCAGTACTTC
V: TRBV7-9; J: TRBJ2-7; D: TRBD1; size: few; CDR3: CASSSGSRDRGSYEQYF; DNA: TGTGCCAGCAGCTCAGGGAGCCGGGACAGGGGCTCCTACGAGCAGTACTTC
V: TRBV29-1; J: TRBJ2-5; D: TRBD2; size: -; CDR3: CSVLHLGLAGKETQYF; DNA: TGCAGCGTCCTGCATCTGGGACTAGCGGGGAAAGAGACCCAGTACTTC